This T cell receptor beta chain comes out of a study of blood T cell repertoires in COVID-19. Study-wide background: There were acute and convalescent COVID-19 samples, and they came from the United States, Italy and Spain. Nucleic acid was either cDNA or gDNA, and it came from T cells, B-cell-depleted T cells, or PBMCs.

Per the original data handling: The authors estimated nucleated cell counts from reference gene primer amplification. The assay was immunoSEQ multiplex PCR, and TCRdb's table has in-frame clones only and misses some. Clone size and the V and J calls come from that table; the DNA yielded D and trimming. This table holds 150,000 to 200,000 clones, roughly four fifths found once. The germline CDR1 and CDR2 sequences are SGHRS and YFSETQ. J gave up 8 bases and V 3 bases, and 10 bases lay outside the gene matches. The length of the CDR3 is 15 residues. The clonotype was recovered from a man aged 55 to 69 with active or convalescent COVID-19. Sequenced input: peripheral blood. V usage is TRBV5-1 and J usage is TRBJ1-2; 10 bases fit TRBD1. CDR3 amino acids: CASSSTATGGGGYTF. As DNA, the CDR3 is TGCGCCAGCAGCTCGACGGCGACAGGGGGCGGCGGCTACACCTTC.